The present TCR beta chain was sequenced within a study of shared clonotypes between healthy human individuals. Using immunoSEQ multiplex PCR, the repertoire was profiled, and TCRdb retains in-frame clones only, with some absent. This repertoire shows around 550,000 clones, 95% found once; its top ten account for over 0.1%. Only CD45RO-negative cells positively selected for CCR7 counted as naive CD8 cells, so terminally differentiated effector memory CD45RA+ cells were excluded. Sequencing was performed on naive CD8+ T cells sorted from blood. This TCR came from a woman aged 30 to 39 in good health.

CDR3 in DNA: TGTGCCAGTATGGGGGACAGTCTCCAAACCTATGGCTACACCTTC. It encodes CASMGDSLQTYGYTF. The chain combines TRBV19 with TRBJ1-2, with TRBD1 identical over 7 bases. This CDR3 spans 15 amino acids. The germline V gene has CDR1 LNHDA and CDR2 SQIVND (reference sequence). The junction had 12 bases not matched to a gene; V was cut back by 7 bases and J by 4 bases. The full variable domain, rest sourced from reference TRBV19 and TRBJ1-2, is DGGITQSPKYLFRKEGQNVTLSCEQNLNHDAMYWYRQDPGQGLRLIYYSQIVNDFQKGDIAEGYSVSREKKESFPLTVTSAQKNPTAFYLCASMGDSLQTYGYTFGSGTRLTVV.